The present TCR beta chain was sequenced within a study of blood T cells in healthy people across ages. Alongside a J-beta primer mix, a sample-barcoded 5' primer served in a second PCR lasting about 6 to 12 cycles. TCRdb re-analysed the 5' RACE reads in MiXCR, keeping a single row per CDR3 protein. The sample shows 910,000 or so distinct CDR3 sequences, roughly half of them seen only once. There are 14 residues in the CDR3. Trimming removed 3 bases from V and 5 bases from J, with 14 bases in between. Germline V gene data show CDR1 as SGHDT and CDR2 as YYEEEE. The sequencing sample was made of blood. The chain has TRBV5-6 and TRBJ1-1; D remains ambiguous. This TCR derives from an older woman in good health. The CDR3 spells CASSSWMGRTEAFF. The CDR3 nucleotides are TGTGCCAGCAGCTCCTGGATGGGGAGGACTGAAGCTTTCTTT.